This T cell receptor beta chain was sequenced during a study of blood T cell repertoires in COVID-19. On the study more broadly: Sources were T cells, B-cell-depleted T cells, or PBMCs; the material itself was cDNA or gDNA.

V lost 4 bases and J lost 3; bases outside the gene matches: 5. The CDR3 consists of 17 residues. Germline V gene sequence: CDR1 SGHRS, CDR2 YFSETQ. Authors' analysis steps: Estimation of nucleated cell counts was performed using reference gene primer amplification. Profiled with immunoSEQ multiplex PCR; TCRdb holds only in-frame clones, not every one. That table gives V, J and clone size, and the DNA gave D and trimming. In the table there are over 25,000 clones, about 82% of which are singletons. On this clone itself: The same CDR3 is also encoded by other DNA sequences in this sample.

The sequence derives from a man aged 55 to 70 with active COVID-19. V usage is TRBV5-1 and J usage is TRBJ2-2; 14 nucleotides line up with TRBD2. Sequencing was done on a sample of peripheral blood. CDR3 nucleotides: TGCGCCAGCAGCAGAGGACTAGCGGGAGGCGACACCGGGGAGCTGTTTTTT. Translation gives CASSRGLAGGDTGELFF.